Shown below are 12 T cell receptor beta chains from a single sample sequenced in a study of T cells expressing NK-cell markers. After re-calling the 5' RACE reads, TCRdb lists one entry per CDR3 protein, DNA absent. There are tens of thousands of distinct CDR3 sequences in the sample, with around three fifths held by the top ten. Sequencing was carried out using blood T cells: a sorted CD56 or NKG2C T cell subset, CD4+ or CD8+ T cells, or bulk PBMC T cells (not recorded which). Receptors originate from a man aged 18-70 years in good health.

The rearrangement uses TRBV7-2 and TRBJ1-2. The CDR3 is 15 amino acids. The germline V gene has CDR1 SGHTA and CDR2 FQGNSA. CDR3 loop: CASSLAPGGSYGYTF. Supplemented by reference TRBV7-2 and TRBJ1-2, the full variable domain reads GAGVSQSPSNKVTEKGKDVELRCDPISGHTALYWYRQSLGQGLEFLIYFQGNSAPDKSGLPSDRFSAERTGGSVSTLTIQRTQQEDSAVYLCASSLAPGGSYGYTFGSGTRLTVV.

This chain uses TRBV15 with TRBJ2-7; with no DNA, the TCRdb D assignment of TRBD1 cannot be verified. CDR3 size: 17 residues. In germline, CDR1 is LNHNV, CDR2 YYDKDF (reference sequence). This CDR3 is CATSRDRARVVSYEQYF.

V gene TRBV20-1 combines with J gene TRBJ1-1; lacking DNA, the TRBD1 call made by TCRdb goes unchecked. The germline CDR1 and CDR2 sequences are DFQATT and SNEGSKA (reference sequence). The CDR3 length is 13 residues. The CDR3 loop is CSASWDRLTEAFF.

The V call is TRBV7-6, the J call TRBJ2-7; TCRdb's D gene call, TRBD1, goes unchecked for lack of DNA. Germline CDR1 and CDR2: SGHVS and FNYEAQ. The CDR3 loop spans 14 amino acids. CDR3 residues: CASSPTDRGHEQYF.

The chain joins TRBV20-1 to TRBJ2-7. Germline V gene sequence: CDR1 DFQATT, CDR2 SNEGSKA (reference sequence). The CDR3 spans 12 residues. CDR3 region: CSATDGPYEQYF.

The rearrangement links TRBV6-2 or TRBV6-3 to TRBJ1-1. CDR3 length equals 13 residues. Germline V gives CDR1 MNHEY, CDR2 SVGEGT. CDR3 loop: CASFSILNTEAFF.

This rearrangement joins TRBV4-1 to TRBJ2-5; the TCRdb D gene call, TRBD1, has no DNA to confirm it. The CDR3 is 14 amino acids. Germline CDR1 MGHRA, CDR2 YSYEKL. CDR3: CASSQVGGQETQYF.

The rearrangement joins TRBV18 to TRBJ1-2; TCRdb outputs TRBD1, but without DNA this stays unchecked. The CDR3 is 14 residues long. Germline V lookup: CDR1 KGHSH, CDR2 LQKENI. The CDR3 loop reads CASSPIGTGYGYTF.

V usage is TRBV9 and J usage is TRBJ2-5; lacking DNA, the TRBD1 call made by TCRdb goes unchecked. Germline CDR1 is SGDLS and CDR2 is YYNGEE. CDR3 length: 15 amino acids. The CDR3 loop reads CASSVAGRGQETQYF.

The J gene is TRBJ2-1, the V gene TRBV3-1; TCRdb's D gene call, TRBD2, goes unchecked for lack of DNA. There are 12 residues in the CDR3. The germline V gene has CDR1 LGHDT and CDR2 YNNKEL (reference sequence). The CDR3 sequence: CASSQGRDLEFF.

The rearrangement links TRBV6-1 to TRBJ2-7; with no DNA, the TCRdb D assignment of TRBD1 cannot be verified. Germline CDR1 and CDR2: MNHNS and SASEGT. This CDR3 region has 14 residues. The CDR3 reads CASRLTAPAYEQYF.

The V and J genes are TRBV6-4 and TRBJ2-7. The CDR3 runs 13 residues. CDR1 and CDR2 (germline): MRHNA, SNTAGT. The CDR3 is CASSESRFGSKYF.